The count of the clone carrying this TCR beta chain is one. As yet, its antigen is unknown. These data are taken from a study of cytomegalovirus exposure and HLA in healthy donors. General study points: Across donors, sequencing depth was assumed by presence/absence analyses to be roughly uniform.

Germline CDR1 SEHNR, CDR2 FQNEAQ (reference sequence). Between the trimmed V and J ends, which lost 0 bases and 3 bases, there was a span of 9 bases. This CDR3 region has 15 residues. The PCR was carried out with 60 Vbeta primers and 13 Jbeta primers. TCRdb's copy holds only in-frame clones and misses some; the assay was immunoSEQ multiplex PCR. This sample yields under 200,000 clones, of which approximately 86% are seen a single time; roughly 1.9% belongs to the top ten. This cohort consisted of healthy bone marrow donors. The sample taken for sequencing was PBMCs. The clonotype was recovered from a woman between 18 and 30 years old in good health and CMV-seronegative. V is TRBV7-9 and J is TRBJ1-3, with a possible D match to TRBD1 (6 bases). CDR3 nucleotides: TGTGCCAGCAGCTTAGCTACAGGGCGTGGAAACACCATATATTTT. It encodes CASSLATGRGNTIYF. The complete variable domain, with remaining parts taken from reference TRBV7-9 and TRBJ1-3, reads DTGVSQNPRHKITKRGQNVTFRCDPISEHNRLYWYRQTLGQGPEFLTYFQNEAQLEKSRLLSDRFSAERPKGSFSTLEIQRTEQGDSAMYLCASSLATGRGNTIYFGEGSWLTVV.